The T cell receptor (beta chain) under discussion was sequenced for a study of blood T cell repertoires in COVID-19. Background on the study: Acute and convalescent COVID-19 samples came from the United States, Italy and Spain. From T cells, B-cell-depleted T cells, or PBMCs came the material, which was cDNA or gDNA.

Seattle patients were enrolled while actively infected and followed longitudinally. Germline V gene data show CDR1 as SGHTA and CDR2 as FQGNSA. The CDR3 contains 15 residues. Trimming pared 5 bases from V and 1 base from J, leaving 12 bases between. The authors' processing: Researchers report that nucleated cell counts were estimated from reference gene primer amplification. Sequencing was performed with immunoSEQ multiplex PCR; in TCRdb, only in-frame clones are kept and a portion is missing. From that table come the V and J calls and clone size; the DNA was used to work out D and trimming. The profile shows around 160,000 clones, 85% to 90% of them singletons.

The sequence derives from a man younger than 35 with COVID-19, enrolled during active disease. The sequenced material came from peripheral blood. This chain joins TRBV7-2 and TRBJ1-5; D call uncertain. CDR3 region: CASSPRTQSNQPQHF. In DNA, the CDR3 is TGTGCCAGCAGCCCCCGGACTCAAAGCAATCAGCCCCAGCATTTT.